This TCR beta chain was documented in a study of early stage breast cancer tumors. About the study: Of 15 to 20 invasive breast tumors, about a dozen were hormone receptor-positive, HER2-negative. Regarding the study as a whole: Comparing each tissue with blood distinguished tumor from normal in about 85% of the 16 patients. Tumors had about 2.3-fold higher T cell density than normal breast.

Remarks on this clone: The antigen is undetermined.

V shed 3 bases, J shed 2 bases, and the junction held 6 bases outside the gene matches. Germline V gene lookup returns CDR1 SGDLS and CDR2 YYNGEE. The CDR3 has 15 residues. Each sample had two DNA replicates, 0.5 ug blood or around 1.5 ug tissue. TCRdb's copy holds only in-frame clones and misses some; the assay was immunoSEQ multiplex PCR. The repertoire holds some 25,000 clones, with 65% to 70% as singletons. This TCR was sampled from a person aged 55 to 70 with breast cancer. The chain joins TRBV9 to TRBJ2-7; TRBD1 matches 9 bases. Material: breast tumor tissue. DNA for the CDR3: TGTGCCAGCAGCGAAGGACAGGGGTGGACCTACGAGCAGTACTTC. Translating gives CASSEGQGWTYEQYF.